Detailed here is one T cell receptor (beta chain). The antigen is unknown. Per the germline V gene, CDR1 is MDHEN and CDR2 is SYDVKM. Trimming took 3 bases from V and 7 from J; bases not matched to a gene: 9. The CDR3 loop spans 15 amino acids. This specimen comes from a study of siplizumab effects on memory and regulatory T cells. Around 10^5 TCR templates per sample were assayed. The assay was immunoSEQ multiplex PCR, and TCRdb's table has in-frame clones only and misses some. The sample holds 70,000 to 90,000 clones, approximately 93% seen once. Study-level points and caveats: Only a minority of proliferating CD4+ or CD8+ clones had an assignable naive or memory phenotype, with roughly 75-97% lacking one. The mapping of alloreactive clones to unstimulated subsets covered only a minor fraction of them. Naive T cells apparently outstripped memory cells in diversity and seemed major alloresponse contributors.

Sequenced sample: CD8+ T cells sorted from blood. This sequence was found in a human donor in good health. This chain uses TRBV28 with TRBJ2-1; 7 bases map to TRBD2. This CDR3 is CASSLAPGLRNEQFF. In DNA form, the CDR3 reads TGTGCCAGCAGTTTGGCGCCGGGACTAAGAAATGAGCAGTTCTTC.